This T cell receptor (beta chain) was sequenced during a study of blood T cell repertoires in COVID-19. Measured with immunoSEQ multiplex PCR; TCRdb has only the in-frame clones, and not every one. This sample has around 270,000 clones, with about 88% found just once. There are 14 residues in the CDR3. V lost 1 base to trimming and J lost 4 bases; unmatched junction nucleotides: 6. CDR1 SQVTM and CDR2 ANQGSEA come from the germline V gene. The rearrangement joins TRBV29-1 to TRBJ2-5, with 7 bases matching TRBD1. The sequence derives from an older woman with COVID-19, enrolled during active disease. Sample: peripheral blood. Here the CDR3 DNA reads TGCAGCGTTGAAGCAGGGGGTCGTGGAGAGACCCAGTACTTC. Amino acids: CSVEAGGRGETQYF.